Shown below are 9 T cell receptor beta chains from a single sample sequenced in a study of cytomegalovirus exposure and HLA in healthy donors. With 60 Vbeta and 13 Jbeta primers, the PCR was carried out. TCRdb keeps only in-frame clones here, not all; method: immunoSEQ multiplex PCR. The data show hundreds of thousands of clones, roughly two thirds seen once. The sample was PBMCs. These receptors came from a female donor in good health and CMV-seronegative.

The CDR3 sequence is CAISVLLRDSYEQYF. The DNA of the CDR3 is TGTGCCATCAGTGTCCTTCTGCGGGACTCCTACGAGCAGTACTTC. The chain uses TRBV10-3 and TRBJ2-5; TRBD2 is a possible D gene (6 bases). The end of the DNA is better explained by TRBJ2-7, so the J call may be wrong. The CDR3 length is 15 residues. The germline V gene has CDR1 ENHRY and CDR2 SYGVKD.

J is TRBJ1-1 and V is TRBV19, with D uncertain. Trimming shortened V by 4 bases and J by 5 bases, and 11 bases separated the two germline ends. The V gene's germline CDR1 is LNHDA and CDR2 SQIVND (reference sequence). The CDR3 has 13 residues. This CDR3 is CASSTTLGTEAFF. The CDR3 DNA reads as TGTGCCAGTAGTACAACCCTCGGTACTGAAGCTTTCTTT.

The chain joins TRBV6-5 to TRBJ1-2; TRBD1 matches at 7 bases. Per germline, CDR1 MNHEY and CDR2 SVGAGI. V gave up 5 bases and J gave up 0 bases; unmatched junction bases: 6. CDR3 length: 15 amino acids. CDR3 amino acids: CASSAGQATNYGYTF. The CDR3 DNA follows: TGTGCCAGCAGTGCCGGACAGGCCACTAACTATGGCTACACCTTC.

The rearrangement joins TRBV5-1 to TRBJ1-1, with D possibly TRBD1 on 5 matching bases. V was cut by 4 bases and J by 1 base, with 11 bases left in between. The CDR3 length is 14 residues. Germline values: CDR1 SGHRS, CDR2 YFSETQ. The CDR3 reads CASSLTDRNTEAFF. The CDR3 nucleotides are TGCGCCAGCAGCCTTACCGACAGGAACACTGAAGCTTTCTTT.

This sequence joins TRBV18 and TRBJ1-4; no clear D gene. The V and J ends lost 6 bases and 0 bases respectively, with 14 bases between them. Germline lookup yields CDR1 KGHSH and CDR2 LQKENI. This CDR3 region has 16 residues. Here the CDR3 reads CASSSRNAATNEKLFF. CDR3 sequence (DNA): TGTGCCAGCTCCTCGAGGAACGCAGCAACTAATGAAAAACTGTTTTTT.

The rearrangement uses TRBV19 and TRBJ2-3, with D possibly matching TRBD1 (5 bases). Trimming cost V 5 bases and J 0 bases, with 9 bases left between them. CDR1 and CDR2 from the germline V gene are LNHDA and SQIVND (reference sequence). The CDR3 is made up of 14 amino acids. The CDR3: CASSRTYSTDTQYF. The CDR3 nucleotides read TGTGCCAGTAGTCGGACATATAGCACAGATACGCAGTATTTT.

This chain links TRBV5-1 with TRBJ2-7, with 7 bases fitting TRBD2. CDR1 and CDR2 from the germline V gene are SGHRS and YFSETQ. V gave up 7 bases and J gave up 5 bases; unmatched junction bases: 12. CDR3 length: 14 amino acids. The CDR3 region is CASGDGLAEDEQYF. The CDR3 DNA is TGCGCCAGCGGTGATGGGCTAGCGGAGGACGAGCAGTACTTC.

J is TRBJ2-7 and V is TRBV7-8; TRBD1 agrees at 9 bases. J gave up 5 bases and V 3 bases, and 5 bases lay outside the gene matches. This CDR3 has 14 amino acids. In germline, CDR1 is SGHVS, CDR2 FQNEAQ. The CDR3 is CASSFDRGINEQYF. The CDR3 nucleotides are TGTGCCAGCAGCTTCGACAGGGGGATCAACGAGCAGTACTTC.

The V gene is TRBV15, the J gene TRBJ2-5, with TRBD2 identical over 14 bases. This CDR3 has 17 residues. Germline V CDR1 and CDR2: LNHNV, YYDKDF (reference sequence). V lost 0 bases, J lost 12 bases, and 12 bases stayed unmatched. The CDR3, as DNA: TGTGCCACCAGCAGAGACCCGTACGGACTAGCGGGAGGTAGGGAGTACTTC. Translated, it gives CATSRDPYGLAGGREYF.